Listed below are T cell receptor beta chains from one sample, sequenced in a study of blood T cell repertoires in COVID-19. Sequencing was performed with immunoSEQ multiplex PCR; in TCRdb, only in-frame clones are kept and a portion is missing. The profile shows fewer than 200,000 clones, approximately 86% of them singletons. The sequencing sample was made of peripheral blood. The receptor source for this set is a middle-aged man with active or convalescent COVID-19. The CDR3 runs from the conserved cysteine through the conserved F or W.

>TRBJ2-1|TRBV6-4
CASSDSLNTGGSYNEQFF
>TRBJ1-6|TRBV4-2
CASSQDLYGGNSPLHF
>TRBJ2-7|TRBV2
CASSDSAGTGSYEQYF
>TRBJ2-3|TRBV18
CASSKTGGTDTQYF
>TRBJ2-4|TRBV11-2
CASSPTIGPGQVQNIQYF
>TRBJ2-3|TRBV12-5
CASGRAGTALDTQYF
>TRBJ2-5|TRBV4-1
CASSPKLAGGEETQYF
>TRBJ1-1|TRBV20-1
CSAWTSTEAFF
>TRBJ2-3|TRBV28
CASSTLAGAGDTQYF
>TRBJ1-6|TRBV11-2
CASSLGFTDHNSPLHF
>TRBJ2-1|TRBV7-9
CASSLAASSNEQFF
>TRBJ1-2|TRBV19
CASMDRTLYTF
>TRBJ2-2|TRBV5-1
CASSFNQRGGAGELFF
>TRBJ1-5|TRBV15
CATSNLRGMNQPQHF
>TRBJ1-5|TRBV21-1
CASSKAGILQPQHF
>TRBJ1-5|TRBV7-2
CASSLDVGLEPQHF
>TRBJ2-2|TRBV24-1
CATSDLHTSGGFRSTGELFF
>TRBJ1-1|TRBV6-5
CASKRHLRDTEAFF
>TRBJ1-1|TRBV5-1
CASSLDSRSGLTFF
>TRBJ2-1|TRBV28
CASSLATWDRGNNEQFF
>TRBJ2-1|TRBV12-3/TRBV12-4
CASSQGGRSEQFF
>TRBJ2-1|TRBV3-1/TRBV3-2
CASSQVSVGQVMWGANNEQFF
>TRBJ1-1|TRBV4-2
CASSQAGTHTEAFF